The 7 T cell receptor beta chains presented below share a single source sample, sequenced in a study of cytomegalovirus exposure and HLA in healthy donors. Profiled with immunoSEQ multiplex PCR; TCRdb holds only in-frame clones, not every one. Of under 200,000 clones listed, approximately 89% are singletons. Sequences were obtained from PBMCs. These receptors were collected from a woman in her late teens or twenties in good health and CMV-seropositive.

V usage is TRBV29-1 and J usage is TRBJ1-2, with 7 bases fitting TRBD1. V lost 4 bases and J lost 0; bases outside the gene matches: 8. Germline V lookup: CDR1 SQVTM, CDR2 ANQGSEA. This CDR3 is built from 15 residues. Here the CDR3 reads CSVVGTAVANYGYTF. CDR3 in DNA: TGCAGCGTTGTCGGGACAGCTGTAGCTAACTATGGCTACACCTTC.

This clone was seen once. The chain has TRBV5-4 and TRBJ2-3; 8 bases agree with TRBD1. The CDR3 is 16 amino acids. Germline lookup yields CDR1 SGHNT and CDR2 YYREEE (reference sequence). V shed 5 bases and J 4 bases; nucleotides not matched to a gene: 12. The CDR3 loop reads CASSDGQGRSADTQYF. The DNA of the CDR3 is TGTGCCAGCAGTGATGGACAGGGTAGGTCAGCAGATACGCAGTATTTT.

This clone was counted once. The chain combines TRBV11-3 with TRBJ2-7; 7 nucleotides agree with TRBD2. There are 14 residues in the CDR3. With V trimmed by 0 bases and J by 2 bases, 1 base remained unmatched. Per germline, CDR1 SGHNT and CDR2 YENEEA. This chain's CDR3 is CASSLEGGAYEQYF. DNA of the CDR3: TGTGCCAGCAGCTTAGAGGGGGGGGCCTACGAGCAGTACTTC.

The chain combines TRBV19 with TRBJ2-7; 7 bases map to TRBD1. CDR1 is LNHDA, CDR2 SQIVND, per germline (reference sequence). This CDR3 has 13 amino acids. V was clipped by 9 bases and J by 2 bases; unmatched bases: 7. The CDR3 DNA reads TGTGCCAGCTCGGGACAGAAAACCTACGAGCAGTACTTC. Its translation is CASSGQKTYEQYF.

The gene calls are TRBV28 and TRBJ2-3; 8 nucleotides line up with TRBD1. Germline CDR1 and CDR2: MDHEN and SYDVKM. There are 14 residues in the CDR3. The V gene end was trimmed by 5 bases and the J gene end by 2 bases; junction bases not matched to a gene: 3. In DNA form, the CDR3 reads TGTGCCAGCAGTAGGACAGGGCACACAGATACGCAGTATTTT. The encoded protein is CASSRTGHTDTQYF.

The V gene is TRBV9, the J gene TRBJ2-7; D is unclear. The CDR3 spans 15 residues. Germline lookup yields CDR1 SGDLS and CDR2 YYNGEE. With 2 bases removed from V and 4 bases from J, the gap between germline ends came to 16 bases. CDR3 protein: CASSVCQQVHYEQYF. The CDR3 nucleotides are TGTGCCAGCAGCGTTTGCCAACAAGTCCATTACGAGCAGTACTTC.

The chain combines TRBV11-2 with TRBJ2-5; D possibly corresponds to TRBD2 (6 bases). The CDR3 contains 14 residues. Germline CDR1 is SGHAT and CDR2 is FQNNGV. V was shortened by 3 bases and J by 3 bases, with 11 bases between the two germline ends. The CDR3 nucleotides read TGTGCCAGCAGCTTTAGACTAGTAAAAGAGACCCAGTACTTC. This encodes CASSFRLVKETQYF.